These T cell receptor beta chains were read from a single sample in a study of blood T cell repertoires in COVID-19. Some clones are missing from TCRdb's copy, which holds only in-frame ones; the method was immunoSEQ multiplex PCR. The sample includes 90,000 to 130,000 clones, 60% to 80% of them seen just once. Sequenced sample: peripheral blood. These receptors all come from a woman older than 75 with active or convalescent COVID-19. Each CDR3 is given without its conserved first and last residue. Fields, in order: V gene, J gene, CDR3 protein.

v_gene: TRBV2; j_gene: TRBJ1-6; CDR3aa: ASSADRGYSPLH
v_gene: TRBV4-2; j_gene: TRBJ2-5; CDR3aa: ASSQDRFGAAGGGETQY
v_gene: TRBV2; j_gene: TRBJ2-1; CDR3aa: ASRASGSYNEQF
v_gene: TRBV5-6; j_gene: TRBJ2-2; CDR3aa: ASSLFTVNTGELF
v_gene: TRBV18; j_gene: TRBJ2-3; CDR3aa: ASSPGLADSDTQY
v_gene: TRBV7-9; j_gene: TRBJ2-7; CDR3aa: ASGSSYEQY
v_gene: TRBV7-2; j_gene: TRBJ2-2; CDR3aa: ASSPGTGKKNTGELF
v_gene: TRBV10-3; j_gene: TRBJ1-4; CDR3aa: AISKSPGTTNEKLF
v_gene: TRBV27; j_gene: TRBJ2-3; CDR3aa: ASSFLSAGAQY
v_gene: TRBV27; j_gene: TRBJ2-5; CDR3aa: ASSSTGYAETQY
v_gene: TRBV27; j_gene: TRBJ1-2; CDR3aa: ASSFSILGDRDGYT
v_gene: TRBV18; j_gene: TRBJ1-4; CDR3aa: ASSPQTATNEKLF
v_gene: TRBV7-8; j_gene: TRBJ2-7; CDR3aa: ASSSGTGVEQY
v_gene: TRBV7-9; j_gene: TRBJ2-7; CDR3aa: ASSFGTKSAYEQY
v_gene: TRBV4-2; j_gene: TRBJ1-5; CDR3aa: ASSPTDNSGGYQPQH
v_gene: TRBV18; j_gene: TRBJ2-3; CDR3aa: ASSPNTGSDTQY
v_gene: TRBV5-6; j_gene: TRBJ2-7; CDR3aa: ASSLGLAITYEQY
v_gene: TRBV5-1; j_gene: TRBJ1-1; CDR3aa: ASSLQGPGAF
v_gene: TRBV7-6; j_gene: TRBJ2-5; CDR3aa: ASSSPPQGMQTQY
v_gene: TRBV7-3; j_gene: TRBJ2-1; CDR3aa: ASSLRRSVLNNEQF
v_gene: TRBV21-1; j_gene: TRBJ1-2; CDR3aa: ASSKAVEVRNYGYT
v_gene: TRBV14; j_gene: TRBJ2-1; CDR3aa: ASSQVHTSGRWNEQF
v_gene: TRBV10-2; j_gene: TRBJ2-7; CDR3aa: ASSLAGLTYEQY
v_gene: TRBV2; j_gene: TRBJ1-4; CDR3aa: ASSAGGTNEKLF
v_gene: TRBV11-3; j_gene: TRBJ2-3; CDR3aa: ASSSYADTQY
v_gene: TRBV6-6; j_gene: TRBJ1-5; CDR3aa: ASSPPGQGRGHNQPQH
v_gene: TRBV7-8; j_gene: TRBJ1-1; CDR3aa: ASSNRGRGTEAF
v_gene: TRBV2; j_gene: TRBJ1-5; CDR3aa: ASDSGANQPQH
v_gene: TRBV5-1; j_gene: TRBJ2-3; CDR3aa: ASSLSGQPDTQY
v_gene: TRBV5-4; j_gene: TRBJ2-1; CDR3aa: ASRLQLAGEGKEF
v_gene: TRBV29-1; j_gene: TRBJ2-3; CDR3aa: SVEGPSGRIDTQY
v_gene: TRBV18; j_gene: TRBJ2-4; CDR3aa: ASSPRTSGSLAKNIQY
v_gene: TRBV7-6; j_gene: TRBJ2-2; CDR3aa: ASSLDRLGQITGELF
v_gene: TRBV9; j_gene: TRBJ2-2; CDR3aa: ASSVATAGGDRGTPGELF
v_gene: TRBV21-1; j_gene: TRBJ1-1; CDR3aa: ASSTRQGARTEAF
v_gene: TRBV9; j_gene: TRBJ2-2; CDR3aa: ASSVDETPYTGELF
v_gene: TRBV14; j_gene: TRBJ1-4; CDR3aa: ASIMGQGVNEKLF
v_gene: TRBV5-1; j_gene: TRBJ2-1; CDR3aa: ASSLQSTSGRSGEQF
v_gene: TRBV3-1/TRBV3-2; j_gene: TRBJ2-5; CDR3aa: ASSQDGLAANQETQY
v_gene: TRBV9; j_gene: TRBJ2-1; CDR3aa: ASSVSSGRDNEQF
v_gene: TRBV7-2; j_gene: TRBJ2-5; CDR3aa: ASSLAPREVMLETQY
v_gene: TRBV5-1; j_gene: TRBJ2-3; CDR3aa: ASSTPSGVSTDTQY
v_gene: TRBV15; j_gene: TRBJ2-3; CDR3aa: ATSRDEGETDTQY
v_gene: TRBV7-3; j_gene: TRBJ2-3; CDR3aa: ASSPGTPDTQY
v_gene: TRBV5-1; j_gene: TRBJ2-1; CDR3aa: ASSSESSYNEQF
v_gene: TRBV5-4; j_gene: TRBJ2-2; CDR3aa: ASSPLAPTNTGELF